Listed here are 25 T cell receptor beta chains from one sample, sequenced in a study of regulatory T cells in long-lasting Graves disease. The time point is: newly diagnosed GD, antithyroid drugs for less than 3 months. RNA from PBMCs was the source of the TCR library. Arm-PCR of CDR3 regions and iRepertoire HTBI primers were used to build TCR beta libraries. TCRdb re-analysed the multiplex PCR reads in MiXCR, keeping a single row per CDR3 protein. The sample has around 450,000 distinct CDR3 sequences; under 15% are singletons. This sample was shared with a second study, whose subject was T cells in Graves' hyperthyroidism and ophthalmopathy.

The material was peripheral blood mononuclear cells (PBMCs), obtained at new diagnosis, from a patient treated with antithyroid drugs. The source of these receptors is a woman in her twenties or thirties with Graves disease.

This clonotype was seen ten or more times. The chain recombines TRBV24-1 with TRBJ2-3, with TRBD2 matching over 7 bases. The CDR3 is 16 amino acids. V lost 4 bases, J lost 0 bases, and 6 bases stayed unmatched. The germline gives CDR1 KGHDR, CDR2 SFDVKD. DNA of the CDR3: TGTGCCACCAGTGACCCCAGCGGGACTAGCACAGATACGCAGTATTTT. Encoded protein: CATSDPSGTSTDTQYF.

The rearrangement uses TRBV14 and TRBJ1-6; the D is unclear. Trimming took 2 bases from V and 7 from J, leaving 3 bases between them. Germline CDR1 and CDR2: SGHDN and FVKESK. CDR3 length: 12 amino acids. The CDR3 region is CASSQPNSPLHF. The CDR3 region has the DNA TGTGCCAGCAGCCAACCCAATTCACCCCTCCACTTT.

This clonotype was counted at least ten times. The V call is TRBV11-2, the J call TRBJ2-1, with a weak D call TRBD1 (5 bases). Trimming took 1 base from V and 7 from J, leaving 17 bases between them. The germline V gene has CDR1 SGHAT and CDR2 FQNNGV. The CDR3 has 16 residues. For the CDR3, the DNA is TGTGCCAGCAGCTTAGGACCGTTAGGGGCCCTGAATGAGCAGTTCTTC. Amino acid sequence: CASSLGPLGALNEQFF.

A note on this clonotype: A far bigger clonotype differs at one base, so this is likely a read error. The chain joins TRBV28 to TRBJ2-1; 7 nucleotides agree with TRBD1. This CDR3 is 14 amino acids long. The V and J ends lost 2 bases and 10 bases, in that order; junction bases with no gene match: 8. Germline CDR1 and CDR2: MDHEN and SYDVKM. This CDR3 is CASSLVDRAGEQFF. The CDR3 nucleotides are TGTGCCAGCAGTTTAGTAGACAGGGCAGGCGAGCAGTTCTTC. Based on the CDR3 plus reference TRBV28 and TRBJ2-1, the full variable domain is DVKVTQSSRYLVKRTGEKVFLECVQDMDHENMFWYRQDPGLGLRLIYFSYDVKMKEKGDIPEGYSVSREKKERFSLILESASTNQTSMYLCASSLVDRAGEQFFGPGTRLTVL.

About this clonotype itself: A much bigger clone sits one base away, suggesting this may be a read error. V is TRBV20-1 and J is TRBJ2-7, with D maybe TRBD2 (7 bases). Germline-derived CDR1 and CDR2 are DFQATT and SNEGSKA (reference sequence). The CDR3 has 14 amino acids. The CDR3 sequence: CSASKGGGSFEQYF. The CDR3 coding sequence is TGCAGTGCTAGTAAGGGGGGGGGATCCTTCGAGCAGTACTTC.

This sequence joins TRBV20-1 and TRBJ2-5, with a tentative D call TRBD2 (5 bases). Trimming removed 4 bases from V and 4 bases from J, with 10 bases in between. The germline gives CDR1 DFQATT, CDR2 SNEGSKA (reference sequence). The CDR3 totals 12 residues. The CDR3 DNA sequence: TGCAGTGCTACGCGCGGGTCAGAGACCCAGTACTTC. Translation: CSATRGSETQYF.

This clonotype showed up just a few times. The rearrangement links TRBV12-3 or TRBV12-4 to TRBJ2-1, with D unclear. The CDR3 covers 13 residues. The V end lost 6 bases, the J end lost 9 bases, and 15 bases lay between the germline ends. The CDR3 loop is CASRSPGQVEQFF. The CDR3 coding sequence is TGTGCCAGCAGATCCCCTGGGCAGGTTGAGCAGTTCTTC.

This clonotype has more than one count but fewer than ten. The chain combines TRBV24-1 with TRBJ1-5; no definite D call. The ends were cut back, 3 bases at V and 1 base at J, with 9 bases in the middle. CDR3 length: 15 residues. Germline-derived CDR1 and CDR2 are KGHDR and SFDVKD. The chain's CDR3 is CATSDHRRSNQPQHF. CDR3 in DNA: TGTGCCACCAGTGATCATCGGCGGAGCAATCAGCCCCAGCATTTT.

This chain uses TRBV7-8 with TRBJ2-3; 13 positions agree with TRBD2. The ends lost 0 bases at V and 1 base at J; junction bases unmatched: 4. Germline loops: CDR1 SGHVS, CDR2 FQNEAQ. The CDR3 runs 18 residues. CDR3 nucleotides: TGTGCCAGCAGCTTAGCGAGGACTAGCGGGAGTCGCACAGATACGCAGTATTTT. Residues: CASSLARTSGSRTDTQYF.

Ten or more counts support this clonotype. This chain uses TRBV2 with TRBJ2-5, with 9 positions matching TRBD2. The CDR3 sequence is 15 residues long. The J segment lost 5 bases and the V segment lost 1 base, leaving 5 bases of the junction unmatched. CDR1 is SNHLY and CDR2 is FYNNEI in the germline V gene. The DNA of the CDR3 is TGTGCCAGCAGTGAAGAGACTAGCGGTTTGGAGACCCAGTACTTC. Its protein product is CASSEETSGLETQYF.

This chain's CDR3 is CASSSPGLESTDTQYF. The CDR3 DNA reads TGTGCCAGCAGCTCCCCGGGACTGGAAAGCACAGATACGCAGTATTTT. This chain links TRBV13 with TRBJ2-3; possible D gene TRBD2, 6 bases. Germline V gene data show CDR1 as PRHDT and CDR2 as FYEKMQ (reference sequence). V gave up 4 bases and J gave up 0 bases, with 14 bases separating them. CDR3 size: 16 residues.

V and J are TRBV10-2 and TRBJ2-7, with a tentative D call TRBD2 (7 bases). Germline V lookup: CDR1 WSHSY, CDR2 SAAADI. The CDR3 sequence is 14 residues long. V lost 8 bases, J lost 2 bases, and 16 bases lay in between. The CDR3 sequence: CASSGGGVTYEQYF. DNA of the CDR3: TGCGCCAGCTCAGGAGGGGGGGTAACCTACGAGCAGTACTTC.

This sequence joins TRBV3-1 and TRBJ2-3; the match to TRBD2 covers 7 bases. The CDR3 is 16 residues long. After removal of 1 base from V and 2 bases from J, the junction contained 6 bases not matched to a gene. Per the germline V gene, CDR1 is LGHDT and CDR2 is YNNKEL (reference sequence). Here the CDR3 reads CASSQVPAGFTDTQYF. The CDR3 nucleotides read TGTGCCAGCAGCCAAGTCCCAGCGGGGTTCACAGATACGCAGTATTTT.

This clonotype was counted a few times. As the CDR3 is not closed by the conserved phenylalanine or tryptophan, this likely results from a read error. The gene calls are TRBV6-5 and TRBJ2-1, with D perhaps matching TRBD2 (7 bases). V lost 2 bases to trimming and J lost 12 bases, with 17 bases between them. Germline assignment: CDR1 MNHEY and CDR2 SVGAGI. The CDR3 consists of 14 residues. In DNA form, the CDR3 reads TGTGCCAGCAGTTACGGGGGGGCGCTTTTCCGGCAGTTCCTC. This gives the protein CASSYGGALFRQFL.

This clonotype was counted many times. V and J are TRBV7-9 and TRBJ2-5; 7 nucleotides align to TRBD2. The CDR3 is made up of 15 amino acids. The J segment lost 4 bases and the V segment lost 0 bases, leaving 5 bases of the junction unmatched. Germline values: CDR1 SEHNR, CDR2 FQNEAQ (reference sequence). The CDR3 bases are TGTGCCAGCAGCTTAGCCTCGGGGGGACGAGAGACCCAGTACTTC. Protein sequence: CASSLASGGRETQYF.

This clonotype was picked up a small number of times. The chain joins TRBV6-1 to TRBJ2-6; TRBD1 matches 7 bases. Trimming at V came to 8 bases and at J to 0 bases, leaving 13 bases not matched to a gene. Germline V lookup: CDR1 MNHNS, CDR2 SASEGT. CDR3 length: 18 residues. The CDR3: CASGRRDSESSGANVLTF. The CDR3 DNA follows: TGTGCCAGCGGGCGTCGGGACAGCGAATCCTCTGGGGCCAACGTCCTGACTTTC.

At least ten counts were recorded for this clonotype. The chain employs TRBV6-2 or TRBV6-3 and TRBJ1-2; D remains unclear. This CDR3 region has 15 residues. The ends were cut back, 6 bases at V and 2 bases at J, with 16 bases in the middle. The germline V gene encodes CDR1 MNHEY and CDR2 SVGEGT. The CDR3 protein is CASSVRRIFNYGYTF. In DNA form, the CDR3 reads TGTGCCAGCAGCGTCAGGAGAATCTTCAACTATGGCTACACCTTC.

The chain uses TRBV28 and TRBJ2-4, with 7 bases identical to TRBD2. Per germline, CDR1 MDHEN and CDR2 SYDVKM. This CDR3 is built from 12 residues. With V trimmed by 10 bases and J by 6 bases, 6 bases remained unmatched. CDR3 DNA sequence: TGTGCCACCGGGGGGTCCGGAAACATTCAGTACTTC. Its translation: CATGGSGNIQYF.

This clonotype appeared many times. This sequence joins TRBV6-6 and TRBJ1-1; D remains unclear. The germline V gene encodes CDR1 MNHNY and CDR2 SVGAGI (reference sequence). This CDR3 spans 18 amino acids. V was trimmed by 0 bases and J by 1 base, leaving 18 bases between them. The DNA for the CDR3 is TGTGCCAGCAGTTACTCGAGTATGGGAAATGGGCCGAACACTGAAGCTTTCTTT. Protein sequence: CASSYSSMGNGPNTEAFF.

This clonotype was seen at least ten times. The chain combines TRBV27 with TRBJ1-2; 10 nucleotides line up with TRBD1. Looked up from germline, CDR1 is MNHEY and CDR2 is SMNVEV (reference sequence). J was trimmed by 4 bases and V by 4 bases; bases with no gene match: 15. This CDR3 has 18 residues. CDR3 protein: CASSSRMGQGSVGYGYTF. In nucleotides, the CDR3 is TGTGCCAGCAGTTCCCGCATGGGACAGGGGTCTGTTGGCTATGGCTACACCTTC.

This clonotype was seen only a few times. At one end the junction does not follow the germline gene, possibly because of a read error. This chain connects TRBV15 to TRBJ1-1, with a possible D match to TRBD1 (6 bases). CDR3 size: 15 residues. Germline CDR1 reads LNHNV; CDR2 reads YYDKDF (reference sequence). CDR3 in DNA: TGTGCCACCAGCAGAGAACAGGGATTAGGCACTGAAACTTTCTTT. Translating gives CATSREQGLGTETFF.

The chain recombines TRBV11-2 with TRBJ2-7; 7 nucleotides agree with TRBD1. With 6 bases clipped from V and 3 bases from J, the junction kept 8 bases outside the gene matches. CDR1 and CDR2 from the germline V gene are SGHAT and FQNNGV. The CDR3 sequence is 14 residues long. The CDR3 loop reads CASRLGQRYYEQYF. CDR3 nucleotides: TGTGCCAGCAGACTGGGACAGAGATACTACGAGCAGTACTTC.

This clonotype was seen only a few times. The chain has TRBV24-1 and TRBJ2-7, with 7 nucleotides matching TRBD1. The germline gives CDR1 KGHDR, CDR2 SFDVKD. This CDR3 is 14 amino acids long. V gave up 10 bases and J gave up 0 bases; unmatched junction bases: 8. The CDR3 nucleotides are TGTGCCACACAATATCGGGACAGCTCCTACGAGCAGTACTTC. As protein: CATQYRDSSYEQYF.

This clonotype was found many times. CDR3 bases: TGTGCCAGCAGTTACTCATCCGGGACAGGGGCCTACGAGCAGTACTTC. Translating gives CASSYSSGTGAYEQYF. The chain carries TRBV6-5 and TRBJ2-7; 10 nucleotides line up with TRBD1. CDR1 and CDR2 from the germline V gene are MNHEY and SVGAGI. V lost 0 bases and J lost 2; bases outside the gene matches: 4. The CDR3 covers 16 residues.

The sample holds a few counts of this clonotype. The rearrangement links TRBV20-1 to TRBJ2-1; TRBD1 is a possible D gene (5 bases). Trimming stripped 0 bases from V and 4 bases from J, with 16 bases between. The CDR3 runs to 16 residues. From germline, CDR1 is DFQATT and CDR2 SNEGSKA (reference sequence). The CDR3, as DNA: TGCAGTGCTAGAGATAGTAGGCAGGGCAGTTACAATGAGCAGTTCTTC. Protein sequence: CSARDSRQGSYNEQFF.